This section outlines one TCR beta chain sequence together with its context. Under the authors' procedure: Estimated nucleated cell counts came from reference gene primer amplification. Method: immunoSEQ multiplex PCR; TCRdb's copy keeps in-frame clones and lacks some. V, J and clone size reflect that table, while D and trimming were determined from the DNA. The table includes approximately 150,000 clones, 84% detected once. This CDR3 has 13 amino acids. Trimming took off 6 bases at V and 1 base at J, with 9 bases between the two ends. This entry is derived from a study of blood T cell repertoires in COVID-19. Background on the study: Donors in the United States, Italy and Spain gave samples during acute or convalescent COVID-19.

The sample taken for sequencing was PBMCs or T cells enriched from blood (not recorded which). The chain links TRBV12-3 or TRBV12-4 to TRBJ1-1; D is perhaps TRBD1 (5 bases). The clonotype originates from a woman aged 50 to 60 with acute COVID-19. The CDR3 loop reads CASSRTPNTEAFF. The CDR3 coding sequence is TGTGCCAGCAGCAGGACACCGAACACTGAAGCTTTCTTT.